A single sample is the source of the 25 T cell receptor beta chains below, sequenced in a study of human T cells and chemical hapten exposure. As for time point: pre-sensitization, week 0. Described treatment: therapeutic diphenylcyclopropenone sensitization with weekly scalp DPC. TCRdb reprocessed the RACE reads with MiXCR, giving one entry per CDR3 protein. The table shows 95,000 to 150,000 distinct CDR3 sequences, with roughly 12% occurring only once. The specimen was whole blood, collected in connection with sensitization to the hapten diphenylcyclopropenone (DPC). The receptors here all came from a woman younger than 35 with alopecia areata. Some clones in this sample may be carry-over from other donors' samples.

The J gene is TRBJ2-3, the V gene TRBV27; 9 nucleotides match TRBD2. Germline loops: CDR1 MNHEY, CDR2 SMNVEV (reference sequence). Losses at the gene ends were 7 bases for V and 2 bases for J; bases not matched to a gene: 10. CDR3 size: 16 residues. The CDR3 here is CASKRSAGGPTDTQYF. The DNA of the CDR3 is TGTGCCAGCAAGCGGTCAGCGGGGGGACCCACAGATACGCAGTATTTT.

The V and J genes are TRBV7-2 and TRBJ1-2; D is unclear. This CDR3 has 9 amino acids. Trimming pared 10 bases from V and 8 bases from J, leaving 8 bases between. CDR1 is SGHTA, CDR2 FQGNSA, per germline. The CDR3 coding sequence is TGTGCCACCAGTGGGGGCTACACCTTC. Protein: CATSGGYTF.

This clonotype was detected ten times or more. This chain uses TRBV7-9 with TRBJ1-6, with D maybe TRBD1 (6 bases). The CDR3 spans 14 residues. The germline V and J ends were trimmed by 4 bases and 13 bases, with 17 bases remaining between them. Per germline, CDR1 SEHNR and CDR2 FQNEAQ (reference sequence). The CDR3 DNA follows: TGTGCCAGCAGCTCAAGACAGGTGGGGTCGCCCCTCCACTTT. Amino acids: CASSSRQVGSPLHF.

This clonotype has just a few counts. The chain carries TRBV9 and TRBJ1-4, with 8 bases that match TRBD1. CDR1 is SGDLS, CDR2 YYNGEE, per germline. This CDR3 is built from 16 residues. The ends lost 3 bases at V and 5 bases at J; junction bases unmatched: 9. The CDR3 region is CASSARTGNQNEKLFF. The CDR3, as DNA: TGTGCCAGCAGCGCTCGGACAGGGAATCAAAATGAAAAACTGTTTTTT.

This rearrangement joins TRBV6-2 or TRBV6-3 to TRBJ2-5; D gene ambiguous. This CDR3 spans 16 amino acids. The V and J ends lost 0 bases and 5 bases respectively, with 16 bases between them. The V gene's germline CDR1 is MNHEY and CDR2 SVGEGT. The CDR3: CASSYSKRTARETQYF. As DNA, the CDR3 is TGTGCCAGCAGTTACTCGAAGCGAACAGCACGGGAGACCCAGTACTTC.

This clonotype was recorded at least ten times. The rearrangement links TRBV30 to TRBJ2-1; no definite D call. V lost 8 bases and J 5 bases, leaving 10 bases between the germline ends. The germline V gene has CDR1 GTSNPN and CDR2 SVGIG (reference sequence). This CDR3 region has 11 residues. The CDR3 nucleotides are TGTGCCGTAGTAAGCCACAATGAGCAGTTCTTC. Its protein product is CAVVSHNEQFF.

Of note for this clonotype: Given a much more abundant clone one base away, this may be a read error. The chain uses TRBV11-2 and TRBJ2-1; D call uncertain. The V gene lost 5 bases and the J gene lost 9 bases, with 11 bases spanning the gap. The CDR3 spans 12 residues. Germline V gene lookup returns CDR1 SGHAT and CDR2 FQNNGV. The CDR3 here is CASSRLGPEQFF. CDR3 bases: TGTGCCAGCAGCCGCCTCGGACCTGAGCAGTTCTTC. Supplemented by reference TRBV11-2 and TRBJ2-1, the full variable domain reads EAGVAQSPRYKIIEKRQSVAFWCNPISGHATLYWYQQILGQGPKLLIQFQNNGVVDDSQLPKDRFSAERLKGVDSTLKIQPAKLEDSAVYLCASSRLGPEQFFGPGTRLTVL.

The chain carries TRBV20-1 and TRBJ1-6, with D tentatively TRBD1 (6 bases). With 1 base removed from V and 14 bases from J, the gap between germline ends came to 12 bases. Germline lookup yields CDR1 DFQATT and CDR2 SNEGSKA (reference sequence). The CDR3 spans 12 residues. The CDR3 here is CSARGQEITLHF. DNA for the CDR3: TGCAGTGCTAGAGGACAGGAGATCACCCTCCACTTT.

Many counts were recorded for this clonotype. CDR3 region: CASSAQRGVSYNEQFF. The CDR3 bases are TGTGCCAGCAGCGCCCAGCGGGGGGTCTCCTACAATGAGCAGTTCTTC. The chain combines TRBV11-2 with TRBJ2-1; 9 bases map to TRBD2. CDR1 and CDR2 from the germline V gene are SGHAT and FQNNGV. V lost 5 bases to trimming and J lost 0 bases; unmatched junction nucleotides: 5. The CDR3 spans 16 residues.

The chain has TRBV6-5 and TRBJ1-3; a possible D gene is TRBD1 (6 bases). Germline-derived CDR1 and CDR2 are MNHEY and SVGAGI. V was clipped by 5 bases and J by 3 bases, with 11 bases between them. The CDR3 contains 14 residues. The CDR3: CASSVGGLGNTIYF. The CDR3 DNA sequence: TGTGCCAGCAGTGTCGGGGGCCTTGGAAACACCATATATTTT.

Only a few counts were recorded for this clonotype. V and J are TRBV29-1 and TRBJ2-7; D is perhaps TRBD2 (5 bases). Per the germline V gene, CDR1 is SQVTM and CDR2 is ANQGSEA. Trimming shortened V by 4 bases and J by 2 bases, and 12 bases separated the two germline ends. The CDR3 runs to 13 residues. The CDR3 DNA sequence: TGCAGCGTTGTAGAGGGTTTGGCCTACGAGCAGTACTTC. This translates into CSVVEGLAYEQYF.

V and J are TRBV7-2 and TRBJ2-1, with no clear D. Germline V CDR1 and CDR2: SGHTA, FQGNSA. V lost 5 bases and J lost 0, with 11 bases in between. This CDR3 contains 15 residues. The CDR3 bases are TGTGCCAGCAGCCCCCACCCTTCCTCCTACAATGAGCAGTTCTTC. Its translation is CASSPHPSSYNEQFF. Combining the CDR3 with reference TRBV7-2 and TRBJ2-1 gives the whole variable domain GAGVSQSPSNKVTEKGKDVELRCDPISGHTALYWYRQSLGQGLEFLIYFQGNSAPDKSGLPSDRFSAERTGGSVSTLTIQRTQQEDSAVYLCASSPHPSSYNEQFFGPGTRLTVL.

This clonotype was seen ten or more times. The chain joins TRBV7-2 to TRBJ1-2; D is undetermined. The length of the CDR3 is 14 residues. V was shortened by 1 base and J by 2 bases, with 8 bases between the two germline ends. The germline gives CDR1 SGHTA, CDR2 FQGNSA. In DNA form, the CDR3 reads TGTGCCAGCAGCTTAGGGTGGAGGAACTATGGCTACACCTTC. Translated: CASSLGWRNYGYTF. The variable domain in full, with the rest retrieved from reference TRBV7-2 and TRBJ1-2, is GAGVSQSPSNKVTEKGKDVELRCDPISGHTALYWYRQSLGQGLEFLIYFQGNSAPDKSGLPSDRFSAERTGGSVSTLTIQRTQQEDSAVYLCASSLGWRNYGYTFGSGTRLTVV.

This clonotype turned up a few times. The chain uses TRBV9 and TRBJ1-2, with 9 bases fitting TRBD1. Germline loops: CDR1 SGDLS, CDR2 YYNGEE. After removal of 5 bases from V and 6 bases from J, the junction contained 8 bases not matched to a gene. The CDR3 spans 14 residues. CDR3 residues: CASRETGTGNGYTF. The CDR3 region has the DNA TGTGCCAGCAGAGAAACCGGGACAGGGAATGGCTACACCTTC.

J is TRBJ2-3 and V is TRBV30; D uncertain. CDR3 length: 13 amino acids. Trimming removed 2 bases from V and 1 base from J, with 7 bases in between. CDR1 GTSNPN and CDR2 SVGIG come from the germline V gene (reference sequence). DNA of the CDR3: TGTGCCTGGAGTAGGCCGGGCACAGATACGCAGTATTTT. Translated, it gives CAWSRPGTDTQYF.

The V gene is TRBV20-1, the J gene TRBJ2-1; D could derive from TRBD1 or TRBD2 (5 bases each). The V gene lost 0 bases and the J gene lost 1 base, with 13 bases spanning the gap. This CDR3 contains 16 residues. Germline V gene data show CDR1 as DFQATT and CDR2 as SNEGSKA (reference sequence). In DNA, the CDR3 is TGCAGTGCTAGAGATCTCGGCAGGGAGTCCTACAATGAGCAGTTCTTC. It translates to CSARDLGRESYNEQFF.

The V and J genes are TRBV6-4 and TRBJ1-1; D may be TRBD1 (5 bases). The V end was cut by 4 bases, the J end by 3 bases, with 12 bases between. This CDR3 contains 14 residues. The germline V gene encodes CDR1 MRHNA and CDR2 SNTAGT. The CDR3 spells CASSATRGDTEAFF. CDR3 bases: TGTGCCAGCAGTGCTACGAGGGGTGACACTGAAGCTTTCTTT.

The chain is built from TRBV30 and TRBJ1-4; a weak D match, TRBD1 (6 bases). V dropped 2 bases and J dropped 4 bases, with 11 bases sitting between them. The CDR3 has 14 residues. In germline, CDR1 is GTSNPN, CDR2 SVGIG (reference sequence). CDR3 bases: TGTGCCTGGAGTCCCGGGGGCCTTAATGAAAAACTGTTTTTT. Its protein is CAWSPGGLNEKLFF.

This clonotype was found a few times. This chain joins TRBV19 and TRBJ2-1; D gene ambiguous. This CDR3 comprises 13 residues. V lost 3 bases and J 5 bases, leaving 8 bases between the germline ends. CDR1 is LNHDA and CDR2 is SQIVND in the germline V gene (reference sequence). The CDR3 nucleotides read TGTGCCAGTAGTATTGACGTAGACAATGAGCAGTTCTTC. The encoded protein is CASSIDVDNEQFF. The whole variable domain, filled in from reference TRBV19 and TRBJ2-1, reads DGGITQSPKYLFRKEGQNVTLSCEQNLNHDAMYWYRQDPGQGLRLIYYSQIVNDFQKGDIAEGYSVSREKKESFPLTVTSAQKNPTAFYLCASSIDVDNEQFFGPGTRLTVL.

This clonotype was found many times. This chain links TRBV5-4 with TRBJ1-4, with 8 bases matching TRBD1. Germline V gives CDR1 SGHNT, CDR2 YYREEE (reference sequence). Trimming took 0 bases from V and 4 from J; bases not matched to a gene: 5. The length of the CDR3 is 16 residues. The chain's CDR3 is CASSLAGGPVNEKLFF. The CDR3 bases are TGTGCCAGCAGCTTGGCAGGGGGCCCGGTTAATGAAAAACTGTTTTTT.

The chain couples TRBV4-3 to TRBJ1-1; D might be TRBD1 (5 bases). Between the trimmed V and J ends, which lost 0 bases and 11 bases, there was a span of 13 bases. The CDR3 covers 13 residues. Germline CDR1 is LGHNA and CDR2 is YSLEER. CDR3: CASSQDLRGEAFF. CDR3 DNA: TGCGCCAGCAGCCAAGATCTAAGAGGGGAGGCTTTCTTT.

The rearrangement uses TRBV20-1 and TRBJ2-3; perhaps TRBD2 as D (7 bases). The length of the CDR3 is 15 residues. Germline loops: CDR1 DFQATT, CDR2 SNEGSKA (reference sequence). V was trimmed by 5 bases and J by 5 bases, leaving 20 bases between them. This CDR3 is CSAGTLGGPKDTQYF. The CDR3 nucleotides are TGCAGTGCTGGAACCCTCGGGGGGCCAAAAGATACGCAGTATTTT.

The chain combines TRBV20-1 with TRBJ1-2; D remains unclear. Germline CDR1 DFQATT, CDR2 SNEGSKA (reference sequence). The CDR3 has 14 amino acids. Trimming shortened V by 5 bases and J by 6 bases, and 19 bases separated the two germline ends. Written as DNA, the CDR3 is TGCAGTGCTCCCTCTTCCGACTTTGCACATGGCTACACCTTC. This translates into CSAPSSDFAHGYTF.

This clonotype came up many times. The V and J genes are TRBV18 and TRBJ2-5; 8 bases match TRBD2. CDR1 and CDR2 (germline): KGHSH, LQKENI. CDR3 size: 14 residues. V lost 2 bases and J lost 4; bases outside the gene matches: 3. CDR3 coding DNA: TGTGCCAGCTCACCATCTAGCGGGCGAGAGACCCAGTACTTC. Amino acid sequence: CASSPSSGRETQYF.

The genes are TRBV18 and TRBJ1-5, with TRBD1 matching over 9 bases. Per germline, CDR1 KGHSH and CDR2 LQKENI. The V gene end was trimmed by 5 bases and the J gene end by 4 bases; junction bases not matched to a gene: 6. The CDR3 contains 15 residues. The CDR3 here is CASSTGTGPNQPQHF. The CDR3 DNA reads TGTGCCAGCTCAACCGGGACAGGGCCTAATCAGCCCCAGCATTTT.